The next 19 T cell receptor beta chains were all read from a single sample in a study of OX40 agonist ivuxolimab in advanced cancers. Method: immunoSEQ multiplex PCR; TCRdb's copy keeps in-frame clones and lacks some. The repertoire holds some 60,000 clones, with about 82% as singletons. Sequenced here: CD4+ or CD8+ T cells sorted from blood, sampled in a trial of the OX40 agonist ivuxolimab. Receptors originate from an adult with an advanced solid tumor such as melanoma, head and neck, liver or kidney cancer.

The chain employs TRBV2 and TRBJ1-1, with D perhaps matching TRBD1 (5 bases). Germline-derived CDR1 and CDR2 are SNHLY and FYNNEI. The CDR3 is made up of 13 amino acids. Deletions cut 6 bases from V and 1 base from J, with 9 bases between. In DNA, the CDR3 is TGTGCCAGCAGACTAAGGGGGAACACTGAAGCTTTCTTT. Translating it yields CASRLRGNTEAFF.

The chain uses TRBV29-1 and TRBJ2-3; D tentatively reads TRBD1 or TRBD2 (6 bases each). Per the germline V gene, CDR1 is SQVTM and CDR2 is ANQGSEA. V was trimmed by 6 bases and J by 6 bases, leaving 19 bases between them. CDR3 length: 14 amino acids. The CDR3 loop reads CSVATGMRDDTQYF. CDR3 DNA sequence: TGCAGCGTCGCAACAGGGATGCGGGACGATACGCAGTATTTT.

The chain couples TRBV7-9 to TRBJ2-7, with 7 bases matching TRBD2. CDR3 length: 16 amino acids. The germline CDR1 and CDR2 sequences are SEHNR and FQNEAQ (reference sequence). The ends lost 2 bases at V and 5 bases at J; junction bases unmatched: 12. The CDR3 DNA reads TGTGCCAGCAGCTTAAGTATCGCTAGCGGTATCCACGAGCAGTACTTC. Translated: CASSLSIASGIHEQYF.

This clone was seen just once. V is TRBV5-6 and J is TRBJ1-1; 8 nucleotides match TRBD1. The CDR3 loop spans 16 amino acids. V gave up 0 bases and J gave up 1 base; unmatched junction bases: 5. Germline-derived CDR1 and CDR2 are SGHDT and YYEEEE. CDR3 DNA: TGTGCCAGCAGCTTGGGTGCAGGGACAGGGAACACTGAAGCTTTCTTT. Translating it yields CASSLGAGTGNTEAFF.

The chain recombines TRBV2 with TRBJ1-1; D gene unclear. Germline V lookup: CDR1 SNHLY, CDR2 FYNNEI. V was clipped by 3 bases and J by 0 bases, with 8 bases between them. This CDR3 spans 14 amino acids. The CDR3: CASSENRMNTEAFF. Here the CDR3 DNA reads TGTGCCAGCAGTGAGAATCGCATGAACACTGAAGCTTTCTTT.

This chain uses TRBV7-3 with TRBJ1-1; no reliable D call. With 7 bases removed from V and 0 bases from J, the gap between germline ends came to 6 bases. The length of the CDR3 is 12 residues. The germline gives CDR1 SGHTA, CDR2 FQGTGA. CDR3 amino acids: CASTGLNTEAFF. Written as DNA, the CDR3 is TGTGCCAGCACCGGACTGAACACTGAAGCTTTCTTT.

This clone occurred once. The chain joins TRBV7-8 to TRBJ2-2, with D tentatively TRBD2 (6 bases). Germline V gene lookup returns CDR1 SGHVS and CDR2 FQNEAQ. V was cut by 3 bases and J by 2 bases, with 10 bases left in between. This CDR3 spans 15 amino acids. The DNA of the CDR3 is TGTGCCAGCAGCTTCGGGGGATCAAACACCGGGGAGCTGTTTTTT. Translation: CASSFGGSNTGELFF.

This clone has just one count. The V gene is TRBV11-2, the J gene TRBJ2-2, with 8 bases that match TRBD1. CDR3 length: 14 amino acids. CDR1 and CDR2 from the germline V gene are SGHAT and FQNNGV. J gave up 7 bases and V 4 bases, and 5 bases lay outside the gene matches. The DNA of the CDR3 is TGTGCCAGCAGCTGGGACAGGAGTAACGGGGAGCTGTTTTTT. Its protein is CASSWDRSNGELFF.

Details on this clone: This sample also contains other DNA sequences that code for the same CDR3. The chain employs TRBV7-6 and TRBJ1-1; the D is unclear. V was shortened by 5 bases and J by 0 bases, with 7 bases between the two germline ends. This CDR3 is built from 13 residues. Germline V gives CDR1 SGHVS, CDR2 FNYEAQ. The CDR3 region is CASSADLNTEAFF. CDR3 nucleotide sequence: TGTGCCAGCAGCGCCGATCTGAACACTGAAGCTTTCTTT.

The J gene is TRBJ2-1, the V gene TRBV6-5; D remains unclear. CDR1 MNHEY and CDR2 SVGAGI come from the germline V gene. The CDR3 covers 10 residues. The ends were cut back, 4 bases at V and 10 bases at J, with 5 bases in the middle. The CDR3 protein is CASSLREQFF. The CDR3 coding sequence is TGTGCCAGCAGTTTGAGGGAGCAGTTCTTC.

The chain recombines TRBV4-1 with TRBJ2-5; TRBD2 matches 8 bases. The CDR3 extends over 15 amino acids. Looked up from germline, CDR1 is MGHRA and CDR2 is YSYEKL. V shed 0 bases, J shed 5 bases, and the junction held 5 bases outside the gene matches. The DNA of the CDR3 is TGCGCCAGCAGCCAAGATGTGCGGGGGGTGGAGACCCAGTACTTC. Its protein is CASSQDVRGVETQYF.

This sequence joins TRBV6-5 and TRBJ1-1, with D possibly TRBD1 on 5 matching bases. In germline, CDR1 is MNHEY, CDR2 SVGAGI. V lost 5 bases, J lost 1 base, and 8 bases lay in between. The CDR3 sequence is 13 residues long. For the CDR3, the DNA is TGTGCCAGCAGTCTAAGGGGGAACACTGAAGCTTTCTTT. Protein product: CASSLRGNTEAFF.

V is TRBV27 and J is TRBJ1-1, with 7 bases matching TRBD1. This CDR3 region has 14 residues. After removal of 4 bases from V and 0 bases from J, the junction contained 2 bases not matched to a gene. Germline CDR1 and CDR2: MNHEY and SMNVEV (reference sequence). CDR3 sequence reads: CASSYRGLNTEAFF. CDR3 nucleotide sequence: TGTGCCAGCAGTTACAGGGGATTGAACACTGAAGCTTTCTTT.

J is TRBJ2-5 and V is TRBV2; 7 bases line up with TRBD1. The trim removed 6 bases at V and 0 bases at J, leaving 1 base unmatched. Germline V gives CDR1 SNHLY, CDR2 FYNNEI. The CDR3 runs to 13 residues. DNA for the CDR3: TGTGCCAGCAGCGGGACAGACCAAGAGACCCAGTACTTC. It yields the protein CASSGTDQETQYF.

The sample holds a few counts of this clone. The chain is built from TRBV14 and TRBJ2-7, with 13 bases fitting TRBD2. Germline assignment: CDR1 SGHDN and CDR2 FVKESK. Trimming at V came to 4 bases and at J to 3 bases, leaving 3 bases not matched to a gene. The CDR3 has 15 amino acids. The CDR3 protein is CASSRGTSGIYEQYF. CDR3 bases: TGTGCCAGCAGCCGGGGGACTAGCGGGATCTACGAGCAGTACTTC.

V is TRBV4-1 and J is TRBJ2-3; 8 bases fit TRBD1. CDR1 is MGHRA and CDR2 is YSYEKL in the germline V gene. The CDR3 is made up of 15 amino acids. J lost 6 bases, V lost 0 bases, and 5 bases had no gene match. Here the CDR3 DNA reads TGCGCCAGCAGCCAAGACCCGACAGGGGCGGATACGCAGTATTTT. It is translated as CASSQDPTGADTQYF.

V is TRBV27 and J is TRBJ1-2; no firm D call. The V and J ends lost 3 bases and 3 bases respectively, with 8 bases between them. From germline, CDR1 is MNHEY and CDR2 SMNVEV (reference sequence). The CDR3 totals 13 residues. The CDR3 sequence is CASSFTIDYGYTF. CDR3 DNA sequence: TGTGCCAGCAGTTTCACGATTGACTATGGCTACACCTTC.

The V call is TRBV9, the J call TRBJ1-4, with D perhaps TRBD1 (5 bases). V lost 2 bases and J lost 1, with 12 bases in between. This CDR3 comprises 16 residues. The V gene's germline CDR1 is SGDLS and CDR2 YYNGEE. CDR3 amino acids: CASSVRDGRTNEKLFF. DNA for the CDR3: TGTGCCAGCAGCGTCAGGGACGGTCGAACTAATGAAAAACTGTTTTTT.

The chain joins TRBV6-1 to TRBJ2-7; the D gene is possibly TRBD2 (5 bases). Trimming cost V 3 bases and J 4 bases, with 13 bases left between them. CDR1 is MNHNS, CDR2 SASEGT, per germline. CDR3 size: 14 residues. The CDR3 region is CASSEPGIPYEQYF. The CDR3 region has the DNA TGTGCCAGCAGTGAGCCCGGGATCCCGTACGAGCAGTACTTC.